This T cell receptor beta chain was sequenced for a study of blood T cell repertoires in COVID-19. V was clipped by 3 bases and J by 3 bases, with 5 bases between them. The CDR3 loop spans 11 amino acids. In germline, CDR1 is DFQATT, CDR2 SNEGSKA (reference sequence). Some clones are missing from TCRdb's copy, which holds only in-frame ones; the method was immunoSEQ multiplex PCR. Among approximately 190,000 clones listed, more than 70% were seen once. This clone was picked up a small number of times. The rearrangement links TRBV20-1 to TRBJ1-1; D gene uncertain. Specimen: peripheral blood. This TCR derives from a man aged 35 to 55 with active or convalescent COVID-19. CDR3 region: CSASPDTEAFF. Written as DNA, the CDR3 is TGCAGTGCTAGTCCGGACACTGAAGCTTTCTTT.